These T cell receptor beta chains were read from a single sample in a study of regulatory T cells in long-lasting Graves disease. TCRdb called the multiplex PCR reads again in MiXCR, with one record for every CDR3 protein. The top ten hold about 11% of the sample, which has 530,000 or so distinct CDR3 sequences, 16% seen once. This sample also belongs to another study, concerning T cells in Graves' hyperthyroidism and ophthalmopathy.

Sequenced material: peripheral blood mononuclear cells (PBMCs), taken at new diagnosis, from a patient treated with antithyroid drugs. The receptors derive from a man aged 18 to 30 with Graves disease. CDR3s include the opening cysteine and the closing phenylalanine or tryptophan. A D gene is named only where the DNA matches it firmly. Some rows have no size entry. The others give once, few or many, or a class for an expanded clone.

>NA|TRBJ1-5|TRBV6-5|NA
TGTGCCAGCAGTTACTCGTCGCCACAGCTTAGCAATCAGCCCCAGCATTTT
CASSYSSPQLSNQPQHF
>few|TRBJ2-7|TRBV12-3/TRBV12-4|TRBD2
TGTGCCAGCAGGCGGGGGAGTGCCTACGAGCAGTACTTC
CASRRGSAYEQYF
>few|TRBJ2-3|TRBV20-1|NA
TGCAGTGCTAGATCGGCAGGGGAGTATACGCAGTATTTT
CSARSAGEYTQYF
>many|TRBJ2-1|TRBV6-2/TRBV6-3|TRBD2
TGTGCCAGCAACCCAACACGAGAATTCATAGCGGGAGTTGGTAATGAGCAGTTCTTC
CASNPTREFIAGVGNEQFF
>NA|TRBJ2-7|TRBV3-1|NA
TGTGCCAGCAGCCAAGAGAGGCATTACTCCTACGAGCAGTACTTC
CASSQERHYSYEQYF
>few|TRBJ1-5|TRBV28|TRBD1
TGTGCCAGCAGCATCCCCGGGACAGGGGAACAGGGGGGCTATAGCAATCAGCCCCAGCATTTT
CASSIPGTGEQGGYSNQPQHF
>many|TRBJ2-2|TRBV9|TRBD1
TGTGCCAGCAGCCCCAGGGGACAGGGGGCTCTAAACACCGGGGAGCTGTTTTTT
CASSPRGQGALNTGELFF
>few|TRBJ2-7|TRBV7-3|NA
TGTGCCAGCAGCTTAGGAGGAGGGGGCGTTCGAGACGAGCAGTACTTC
CASSLGGGGVRDEQYF
>many|TRBJ1-1|TRBV20-1|NA
TGCAGTGCGCCGATGAAGGGTAGGGAAGCTTTCTTT
CSAPMKGREAFF
>NA|TRBJ2-7|TRBV20-1|NA
TGCAGTGCTATTCCACTAGGCTCCCTTAGCTACGAGCAGTACTTC
CSAIPLGSLSYEQYF
>few|TRBJ2-1|TRBV20-1|TRBD1
TGCAGTGCCGGGACAGCCCTATACAATGAGCAGTTCTTC
CSAGTALYNEQFF
>NA|TRBJ2-1|TRBV7-6|NA
TGTGCCAGCAGCTTGGGGGCCCTTTGGAATGAGCAGTTCTTC
CASSLGALWNEQFF
>NA|TRBJ1-2|TRBV20-1|NA
TGCAGTGCCCCCCCCGGCACGAACTATGGCTACACCTTC
CSAPPGTNYGYTF
>few|TRBJ1-1|TRBV4-2|NA
TGTGCCAGCAGCCAAGCCTCGCGCGAGGGCGCTGAAGCTTTCTTT
CASSQASREGAEAFF
>few|TRBJ1-2|TRBV5-1|NA
TGCGCCAGCAGCCCCGCGATGGAGGGCTATGGCTACACCTTC
CASSPAMEGYGYTF
>few|TRBJ2-7|TRBV20-1|TRBD2
TGCAGTGCGACAGTCGGGGCTAGCGGGAGAGCCGAGCAGTACTTC
CSATVGASGRAEQYF
>many|TRBJ2-2|TRBV28|NA
TGTGCCAGCAGAGGTGCGGGACAGAGGACGGGGGAGCTGTTTTTT
CASRGAGQRTGELFF
>many|TRBJ2-1|TRBV2|TRBD2
TGTGCCAGCAGTGAGGGGGGGGGAGGCTCCTACAATGAGCAGTTCTTC
CASSEGGGGSYNEQFF
>NA|TRBJ2-3|TRBV13|TRBD2
TGTGCCAGCAGCCCGTACGGGGGAGGGCCAGATACGCAGTATTTT
CASSPYGGGPDTQYF
>few|TRBJ1-1|TRBV29-1|NA
TGCAGCGTTGATCGGCAGGGGAAGTGGACTGAAACTTTCTTT
CSVDRQGKWTETFF
>many|TRBJ2-1|TRBV7-9|NA
TGTGCCAGCAGCTCGCTCGGCCGGCTAGCGACCTTTAATGAGCAGTTCTTC
CASSSLGRLATFNEQFF
>few|TRBJ2-2|TRBV19|TRBD2
TGTGCGGGGGGGGGGCTGTTTTTT
CAGGGLFF
>many|TRBJ1-1|TRBV30|NA
TGTGCCTGGTGGGGGCCGATGGGCACTGAAGCTTTCTTT
CAWWGPMGTEAFF
>many|TRBJ2-5|TRBV20-1|TRBD2
TGCAGTGCTATAGGCACTAGCGGGAGTCCAGGGGAGACCCAGTACTTC
CSAIGTSGSPGETQYF
>NA|TRBJ2-7|TRBV6-1|NA
TGTGCCAGCAGCGACCTTGGCGCGGGAAGGGACGAGCAGTACTTC
CASSDLGAGRDEQYF
>few|TRBJ1-2|TRBV14|TRBD1
TGTGCCAGCAGCCCAAGAGGAAGGGGGCCCGGACAAGATGGCTACACCTTC
CASSPRGRGPGQDGYTF
>NA|TRBJ2-7|TRBV6-1|NA
TGTGCCAGCAGCAACCTCAGCCTGGGCAAGCGGGACACCTACGAGCAGTACTTC
CASSNLSLGKRDTYEQYF
>NA|TRBJ2-1|TRBV12-3/TRBV12-4|TRBD2
TGTGTCAGCAGCCAAAAAGTGGGGCTAGCGGTTAATGAGCAGTTCTTC
CVSSQKVGLAVNEQFF
>few|TRBJ2-6|TRBV10-3|NA
TGTGCCATCAGTGGTGAGGCAGCTAGCTCTGGGGCCAACGTCCTGACTTTC
CAISGEAASSGANVLTF
>NA|TRBJ1-6|TRBV20-1|TRBD1
TGCAGTGCTACCGGGACAGCCCGAGAGCCCCTCCACTTT
CSATGTAREPLHF
>many|TRBJ2-7|TRBV6-2/TRBV6-3|TRBD1
TGTGCCAGCAGTGAAACCGGGACAGGGGGCCGCGAGCAGTACTTC
CASSETGTGGREQYF
>few|TRBJ2-7|TRBV9|NA
TGTGCCAGCAGCGCCGGGACACCAGCGAATTACGAGCAGTACTTC
CASSAGTPANYEQYF
>many|TRBJ2-3|TRBV7-3|TRBD2
TGTGCCAGCAGCCAGGGAGGGGCGCAGTATTTT
CASSQGGAQYF
>few|TRBJ2-3|TRBV5-4|NA
TGTGCCAGCAGCTTGGGGCGGAACACAGATACGCAGTATTTT
CASSLGRNTDTQYF
>NA|TRBJ2-1|TRBV7-6|TRBD2
TGTGCCAGCAGCCTAAGACGGGGTTCGCGGGAGGGCGGGGACAATGAGCAGTTCTTC
CASSLRRGSREGGDNEQFF
>NA|TRBJ2-7|TRBV6-5|NA
TGTGCCAGCAGTTACCCCACGGTTGGCTCCTACGAGCAGTACTTC
CASSYPTVGSYEQYF
>many|TRBJ2-3|TRBV20-1|TRBD2
TGCAGTGCTTCCGGGACTAGCGGGACAACGTTCGATACGCAGTATTTT
CSASGTSGTTFDTQYF
>few|TRBJ2-3|TRBV15|NA
TGTGCCACCAGCACGGCGAGCCGGGGGACAGATACGCAGTATTTT
CATSTASRGTDTQYF
>NA|TRBJ2-2|TRBV28|NA
TGTGCCAGCAGCCATCCCCGGACTTACAACACCGGGGAGCTGTTTTTT
CASSHPRTYNTGELFF
>few|TRBJ2-5|TRBV6-5|NA
TGTGCCAGCAGTTACTCGACCCGAGAGACCCAGTACTTC
CASSYSTRETQYF
>many|TRBJ2-7|TRBV11-2|NA
TGTGCCAGCAGCTTAGAACGACAGCCCTACGAGCAGTACTTC
CASSLERQPYEQYF
>many|TRBJ2-7|TRBV2|TRBD1
TGTGCCAGCATTAGGGACAGGGGAAGGACCTACGAGCAGTACTTC
CASIRDRGRTYEQYF
>many|TRBJ2-7|TRBV6-2/TRBV6-3|TRBD2
TGTGCCAGCAGTTTCCGTAGCGGGAGCTCCTACGAGCAGTACTTC
CASSFRSGSSYEQYF
>many|TRBJ2-3|TRBV28|NA
TGTGCCAGCAGTTTCCGCGACAGGGATACGCAGTATTTT
CASSFRDRDTQYF
>few|TRBJ2-3|TRBV11-2|TRBD1
TGTGCCAGCAGCTTAGTTGCGGGACAGGGTTATCGAGATACGCAGTATTTT
CASSLVAGQGYRDTQYF
>NA|TRBJ1-2|TRBV15|NA
TGTGCCACCAGCAGAGATACATACTATGGCTACACCTTC
CATSRDTYYGYTF
>NA|TRBJ1-6|TRBV20-1|NA
TGCAGTGCTAGAAGCCGAGGGTGGGTAGATTCACCCCTCCACTTT
CSARSRGWVDSPLHF